This T cell receptor (beta chain) derives from a study of cytomegalovirus exposure and HLA in healthy donors. V gave up 5 bases and J gave up 7 bases; unmatched junction bases: 8. CDR1 MNHEY and CDR2 SMNVEV come from the germline V gene (reference sequence). The length of the CDR3 is 15 residues. TCRdb's copy holds only in-frame clones and misses some; the assay was immunoSEQ multiplex PCR. The table has roughly 200,000 clones, approximately 86% seen once; the top ten hold around 7.2%. The genes are TRBV27 and TRBJ2-1; 10 bases map to TRBD1. The receptor was derived from a young man in good health and CMV-seropositive. The sample comprised PBMCs. As DNA, the CDR3 is TGTGCCAGCAGTAGGCCGGGACAGGGGTGTAATGAGCAGTTCTTC. As protein: CASSRPGQGCNEQFF.